What follows describes a single T cell receptor (beta chain). What it binds is unknown. The V end lost 2 bases, the J end lost 5 bases, and 11 bases lay between the germline ends. Germline CDR1 reads SGHNT; CDR2 reads YYREEE (reference sequence). The CDR3 length is 13 residues. This sample is part of a study of CD8+ T cells in alopecia areata. RNA was isolated and reverse transcribed to cDNA, the sequencing template. Some clones are missing from TCRdb's copy, which holds only in-frame ones; the method was immunoSEQ multiplex PCR. This table has about 120,000 clones, roughly 50% appearing once. Study-wide results and caveats: Lesional tissue from the scalp (especially in alopecia totalis/universalis) showed higher clonality than normal scalp.

The rearrangement links TRBV5-4 to TRBJ2-7, with D tentatively TRBD2 (6 bases). This sequence originates from a human donor with alopecia areata. Sequencing used CD8+ T cells sorted from blood, obtained at week 0. The CDR3 sequence is CASSFGGKDEQYF. The CDR3, as DNA: TGTGCCAGCAGCTTCGGAGGGAAGGACGAGCAGTACTTC.